This entry lists 30 T cell receptor beta chains sequenced from one sample in a study of cytomegalovirus exposure and HLA in healthy donors. TCRdb's table, derived via immunoSEQ multiplex PCR, lists solely in-frame clones and lacks some. This table holds some 110,000 clones, about 91% found once. Sequencing input: PBMCs. The receptor set was obtained from a man between 18 and 35 years old in good health and CMV-seronegative.

V gene TRBV7-8 combines with J gene TRBJ2-2; 7 bases are shared with TRBD2. Trimming at V came to 4 bases and at J to 5 bases, leaving 10 bases not matched to a gene. Germline CDR1 SGHVS, CDR2 FQNEAQ. This CDR3 is 16 amino acids long. The CDR3 DNA reads as TGTGCCAGCAGCTCCGCCGGGAGCGGGGTTACCGGGGAGCTGTTTTTT. This encodes CASSSAGSGVTGELFF. Using reference TRBV7-8 and TRBJ2-2 for the parts outside the CDR3, the full variable domain is GAGVSQSPRYKVAKRGQDVALRCDPISGHVSLFWYQQALGQGPEFLTYFQNEAQLDKSGLPSDRFFAERPEGSVSTLKIQRTQQEDSAVYLCASSSAGSGVTGELFFGEGSRLTVL.

The chain combines TRBV4-1 with TRBJ1-1; perhaps TRBD1 as D (6 bases). Trimming removed 4 bases at V and 1 base at J, with 10 bases between. Germline assignment: CDR1 MGHRA and CDR2 YSYEKL. This CDR3 region has 14 residues. In nucleotides, the CDR3 is TGCGCCAGCAGCCGAGGACAGCAGAACACTGAAGCTTTCTTT. It specifies CASSRGQQNTEAFF.

The count of this clone is one. The chain recombines TRBV6-6 with TRBJ1-5; tentative D call: TRBD1 (5 bases). The length of the CDR3 is 13 residues. V was trimmed by 6 bases and J by 1 base, leaving 7 bases between them. Germline V gives CDR1 MNHNY, CDR2 SVGAGI (reference sequence). Written as DNA, the CDR3 is TGTGCCAGCAGGGGGGGAAGCAATCAGCCCCAGCATTTT. Amino acids: CASRGGSNQPQHF.

This clone was detected only once. The V gene is TRBV30, the J gene TRBJ1-4, with D hard to call. V lost 4 bases and J 2 bases, leaving 8 bases between the germline ends. This CDR3 has 13 residues. Germline lookup yields CDR1 GTSNPN and CDR2 SVGIG (reference sequence). CDR3 sequence reads: CAWNRGTNEKLFF. In DNA, the CDR3 is TGTGCCTGGAATCGAGGGACTAATGAAAAACTGTTTTTT.

The rearrangement joins TRBV18 to TRBJ1-5; 8 nucleotides line up with TRBD1. Germline CDR1 and CDR2: KGHSH and LQKENI. V lost 5 bases, J lost 4 bases, and 7 bases stayed unmatched. This CDR3 region has 15 residues. The CDR3 loop reads CASSGQGPVNQPQHF. The CDR3 DNA sequence: TGTGCCAGCTCAGGACAGGGACCGGTTAATCAGCCCCAGCATTTT.

This clone showed up just once. V and J are TRBV5-1 and TRBJ2-3, with 8 bases that match TRBD1. Germline V gene data show CDR1 as SGHRS and CDR2 as YFSETQ. J was trimmed by 4 bases and V by 3 bases; bases with no gene match: 4. The CDR3 runs 14 residues. DNA for the CDR3: TGCGCCAGCAGCTCACACAGGGGGTCAGATACGCAGTATTTT. This sequence encodes CASSSHRGSDTQYF. The variable domain in full, with the rest retrieved from reference TRBV5-1 and TRBJ2-3, is KAGVTQTPRYLIKTRGQQVTLSCSPISGHRSVSWYQQTPGQGLQFLFEYFSETQRNKGNFPGRFSGRQFSNSRSEMNVSTLELGDSALYLCASSSHRGSDTQYFGPGTRLTVL.

V is TRBV7-9 and J is TRBJ2-7; 8 nucleotides align to TRBD1. This CDR3 is built from 17 residues. With V trimmed by 4 bases and J by 0 bases, 11 bases remained unmatched. CDR1 SEHNR and CDR2 FQNEAQ come from the germline V gene (reference sequence). As DNA, the CDR3 is TGTGCCAGCAGCTCGAATGGGCGGACAGGGAACTCCTACGAGCAGTACTTC. This gives the protein CASSSNGRTGNSYEQYF.

The rearrangement links TRBV27 to TRBJ1-1; 8 nucleotides align to TRBD1. The CDR3 spans 15 residues. Unmatched junction bases numbered 11, after V lost 9 bases and J lost 2 bases. From germline, CDR1 is MNHEY and CDR2 SMNVEV (reference sequence). The CDR3 here is CAREIQGAENTEAFF. The CDR3 nucleotides read TGTGCCAGGGAGATCCAGGGGGCAGAAAACACTGAAGCTTTCTTT.

The chain employs TRBV9 and TRBJ1-3; no definite D call. The germline gives CDR1 SGDLS, CDR2 YYNGEE. The CDR3 sequence is 14 residues long. Trimming pared 4 bases from V and 0 bases from J, leaving 8 bases between. The CDR3: CASSPGSSGNTIYF. As DNA, the CDR3 is TGTGCCAGCAGCCCCGGGAGCTCTGGAAACACCATATATTTT.

This sequence joins TRBV6-6 and TRBJ2-2, with 12 bases fitting TRBD2. From germline, CDR1 is MNHNY and CDR2 SVGAGI (reference sequence). V trimming: 6 bases; J trimming: 3 bases; junction bases outside the gene matches: 2. This CDR3 spans 15 amino acids. The CDR3 nucleotides read TGTGCCAGCAGCCGACTAGCGGGGGACACCGGGGAGCTGTTTTTT. As protein: CASSRLAGDTGELFF.

The chain combines TRBV6-5 with TRBJ2-1; possible D gene TRBD2, 6 bases. This CDR3 contains 11 residues. The V gene's germline CDR1 is MNHEY and CDR2 SVGAGI. The V gene lost 6 bases and the J gene lost 7 bases, with 7 bases spanning the gap. CDR3 nucleotide sequence: TGTGCCAGCAGCCGGGAGAATGAGCAGTTCTTC. Translating it yields CASSRENEQFF.

The chain links TRBV5-4 to TRBJ1-1; no firm D call. The CDR3 contains 15 residues. CDR1 is SGHNT and CDR2 is YYREEE in the germline V gene (reference sequence). V was shortened by 0 bases and J by 0 bases, with 9 bases between the two germline ends. CDR3 sequence: CASSLDPGLNTEAFF. CDR3 in DNA: TGTGCCAGCAGCTTGGATCCAGGTTTGAACACTGAAGCTTTCTTT.

This clone was observed a few times. V is TRBV5-1 and J is TRBJ2-7; D is ambiguous. Trimming removed 0 bases from V and 6 bases from J, with 13 bases in between. Germline V gives CDR1 SGHRS, CDR2 YFSETQ. This CDR3 has 14 amino acids. The chain's CDR3 is CASSLVPGSGEQYF. Here the CDR3 DNA reads TGCGCCAGCAGCTTGGTTCCGGGTTCGGGCGAGCAGTACTTC.

The chain joins TRBV5-1 to TRBJ2-7; TRBD1 matches 8 bases. J gave up 1 base and V 8 bases, and 11 bases lay outside the gene matches. This CDR3 has 15 residues. Germline V gene data show CDR1 as SGHRS and CDR2 as YFSETQ. CDR3 in amino acids: CASQGPGQASYEQYF. CDR3 coding DNA: TGCGCCAGTCAGGGACCGGGACAGGCGTCCTACGAGCAGTACTTC.

The chain is built from TRBV23-1 and TRBJ1-2; the match to TRBD1 covers 10 bases. TRBV23-1 is an ORF for which the function is uncertain. This CDR3 contains 20 residues. Unmatched junction bases numbered 22, after V lost 2 bases and J lost 7 bases. CDR3 protein: CASSQTQAPHSGQGQRGYTF. As DNA, the CDR3 is TGCGCCAGCAGTCAAACCCAAGCACCTCACTCGGGACAGGGGCAACGTGGCTACACCTTC.

The chain joins TRBV28 to TRBJ2-3; 12 bases line up with TRBD2. The CDR3 contains 18 residues. The V segment lost 5 bases and the J segment 0 bases; nucleotides outside the gene matches: 9. Germline loops: CDR1 MDHEN, CDR2 SYDVKM. CDR3 sequence: CASSTRTSGEASTDTQYF. The CDR3 DNA reads as TGTGCCAGCAGTACGCGGACTAGCGGGGAAGCTAGCACAGATACGCAGTATTTT.

This chain uses TRBV7-9 with TRBJ2-2; 8 bases agree with TRBD1. Looked up from germline, CDR1 is SEHNR and CDR2 is FQNEAQ (reference sequence). This CDR3 is 18 amino acids long. The V and J ends lost 2 bases and 2 bases, in that order; junction bases with no gene match: 10. CDR3 in DNA: TGTGCCAGCAGCTTATCAGGGGGCAGAACAATTAACACCGGGGAGCTGTTTTTT. It yields the protein CASSLSGGRTINTGELFF.

V and J are TRBV18 and TRBJ2-5; D is perhaps TRBD1 (5 bases). V was cut by 3 bases and J by 1 base, with 6 bases left in between. Germline V gene sequence: CDR1 KGHSH, CDR2 LQKENI. The CDR3 loop spans 13 amino acids. The CDR3 coding sequence is TGTGCCAGCTCACCGACAGTCCAAGAGACCCAGTACTTC. Translating it yields CASSPTVQETQYF.

This clone turned up a few times. This chain connects TRBV28 to TRBJ2-2; D is undetermined. The CDR3 runs 11 residues. Germline assignment: CDR1 MDHEN and CDR2 SYDVKM. Trimming took off 9 bases at V and 3 bases at J, with 5 bases between the two ends. The CDR3 sequence is CASSYTGELFF. CDR3 sequence (DNA): TGTGCCAGTTCTTACACCGGGGAGCTGTTTTTT.

The rearrangement joins TRBV6-6 to TRBJ2-3; D unresolved. The V and J ends lost 4 bases and 0 bases respectively, with 8 bases between them. The CDR3 length is 14 residues. Germline assignment: CDR1 MNHNY and CDR2 SVGAGI (reference sequence). DNA for the CDR3: TGTGCCAGCAGTTCTCGCGTTAGCACAGATACGCAGTATTTT. This codes for CASSSRVSTDTQYF.

This chain connects TRBV28 to TRBJ2-5; TRBD1 aligns across 7 bases. Germline V gene sequence: CDR1 MDHEN, CDR2 SYDVKM. The CDR3 loop spans 15 amino acids. V dropped 3 bases and J dropped 0; count of bases not matched to a gene: 4. The DNA for the CDR3 is TGTGCCAGCAGTTTCCCCGGGACAGACCAAGAGACCCAGTACTTC. Its protein is CASSFPGTDQETQYF.

This clone was detected a few times. The chain is built from TRBV2 and TRBJ1-5; TRBD1 matches at 10 bases. CDR3 size: 14 residues. The germline V gene has CDR1 SNHLY and CDR2 FYNNEI. Trimming cost V 6 bases and J 2 bases; bases outside gene matches: 1. The CDR3 sequence: CASRTGGGNQPQHF. CDR3 coding DNA: TGTGCCAGCAGGACAGGGGGCGGCAATCAGCCCCAGCATTTT.

This chain joins TRBV11-2 and TRBJ2-3; D remains unclear. Germline CDR1 is SGHAT and CDR2 is FQNNGV. The CDR3 is made up of 15 amino acids. V was clipped by 8 bases and J by 0 bases, with 15 bases between them. CDR3 sequence (DNA): TGTGCCAGCCGCGTCCCCACCGAGAGCACAGATACGCAGTATTTT. Its protein product is CASRVPTESTDTQYF.

The gene calls are TRBV6-6 and TRBJ2-1; 12 positions match TRBD2. CDR1 MNHNY and CDR2 SVGAGI come from the germline V gene (reference sequence). The CDR3 length is 14 residues. J was trimmed by 7 bases and V by 2 bases; bases with no gene match: 0. The chain's CDR3 is CASSYGTSGNEQFF. DNA for the CDR3: TGTGCCAGCAGTTACGGGACTAGCGGGAATGAGCAGTTCTTC.

Only one count was recorded for this clone. The chain employs TRBV7-9 and TRBJ2-1, with TRBD2 matching 7 bases. Looked up from germline, CDR1 is SEHNR and CDR2 is FQNEAQ (reference sequence). The CDR3 covers 17 residues. The V segment lost 5 bases and the J segment 4 bases; nucleotides outside the gene matches: 14. CDR3 in DNA: TGTGCCAGCAGCCTCCGGCAGGTTTCTAGCGGATACAATGAGCAGTTCTTC. Its protein product is CASSLRQVSSGYNEQFF.

V is TRBV27 and J is TRBJ2-1; perhaps TRBD2 as D (5 bases). Looked up from germline, CDR1 is MNHEY and CDR2 is SMNVEV (reference sequence). V was clipped by 2 bases and J by 16 bases, with 12 bases between them. The CDR3 is 11 amino acids. The CDR3 nucleotides are TGTGCCAGCAGTTTAGGGGAGAGGGAATTCTTC. Translated: CASSLGEREFF.

V usage is TRBV19 and J usage is TRBJ2-6, with a tentative D call TRBD1 (5 bases). The V end was cut by 2 bases, the J end by 1 base, with 6 bases between. CDR1 and CDR2 from the germline V gene are LNHDA and SQIVND (reference sequence). The CDR3 spans 15 residues. The CDR3 protein is CASSIRGSGANVLTF. The CDR3 nucleotides are TGTGCCAGTAGTATAAGGGGTTCTGGGGCCAACGTCCTGACTTTC.

The V gene is TRBV6-5, the J gene TRBJ1-5; D is unresolved. The germline CDR1 and CDR2 sequences are MNHEY and SVGAGI. The V end was cut by 7 bases, the J end by 0 bases, with 13 bases between. This CDR3 region has 15 residues. The CDR3 bases are TGTGCCAGCACCTCGAAATCCGGTAGCAATCAGCCCCAGCATTTT. Translation gives CASTSKSGSNQPQHF.

This chain uses TRBV28 with TRBJ2-7, with TRBD2 as a possible D gene (5 bases). Trimming removed 6 bases from V and 4 bases from J, with 16 bases in between. Germline-derived CDR1 and CDR2 are MDHEN and SYDVKM. The CDR3 consists of 14 residues. Here the CDR3 reads CASRRDPGFYEQYF. In DNA form, the CDR3 reads TGTGCCAGCAGGAGGGATCCGGGTTTTTACGAGCAGTACTTC.

V is TRBV30 and J is TRBJ2-7; 9 nucleotides align to TRBD2. Germline values: CDR1 GTSNPN, CDR2 SVGIG (reference sequence). The CDR3 spans 13 residues. Losses at the gene ends were 1 base for V and 5 bases for J; bases not matched to a gene: 3. The DNA of the CDR3 is TGTGCCTGGAGTGGGACTAGCGTACACGAGCAGTACTTC. Encoded protein: CAWSGTSVHEQYF.